These 25 T cell receptor beta chains originate from one sample sequenced in a study of T cells in Graves' hyperthyroidism and ophthalmopathy. RNA transcripts were the template for amplifying TCR beta CDR3 regions. During a first-round RT-PCR of the TCR CDR3, the HTBI primer set was used. TCRdb re-called the multiplex PCR reads through MiXCR, storing one row per CDR3 protein. The data contain 270,000 or so distinct CDR3 sequences, approximately 14% of them singletons. The material sequenced was blood. These receptors all come from a woman in her fifties or sixties with Graves' hyperthyroidism that later progressed to Graves' ophthalmopathy.

This clonotype was detected a few times. A much larger clone differs from this one at a single base, so this may be a read error. The chain links TRBV12-3 or TRBV12-4 to TRBJ2-1, with 7 bases that match TRBD2. The CDR3 has 13 amino acids. V trimming: 7 bases; J trimming: 12 bases; junction bases outside the gene matches: 12. For the CDR3, the DNA is TGTGCCAGCACCCTGCCGACTAGCAGGGTGCAGTTCTTC. Protein product: CASTLPTSRVQFF.

This clonotype was observed many times. The chain carries TRBV11-2 and TRBJ1-1; TRBD1 matches 7 bases. Per the germline V gene, CDR1 is SGHAT and CDR2 is FQNNGV. The CDR3 sequence is 14 residues long. The junction had 9 bases not matched to a gene; V was cut back by 7 bases and J by 4 bases. In DNA form, the CDR3 reads TGTGCCAGCACCCGAACAGGGGAAGGCACTGAAGCTTTCTTT. Encoded protein: CASTRTGEGTEAFF. Complete variable domain (other parts from reference TRBV11-2 and TRBJ1-1): EAGVAQSPRYKIIEKRQSVAFWCNPISGHATLYWYQQILGQGPKLLIQFQNNGVVDDSQLPKDRFSAERLKGVDSTLKIQPAKLEDSAVYLCASTRTGEGTEAFFGQGTRLTVV.

The chain has TRBV20-1 and TRBJ2-2, with D maybe TRBD2 (6 bases). The CDR3 spans 16 residues. V gave up 2 bases and J gave up 4 bases, with 17 bases separating them. The V gene's germline CDR1 is DFQATT and CDR2 SNEGSKA (reference sequence). CDR3 sequence: CSARNRLVGSTGELFF. The DNA of the CDR3 is TGCAGTGCTAGAAACAGACTAGTGGGAAGCACCGGGGAGCTGTTTTTT.

This clonotype was seen at least ten times. The rearrangement joins TRBV7-9 to TRBJ2-7; 7 nucleotides agree with TRBD1. Trimming took 3 bases from V and 2 from J; bases not matched to a gene: 4. The CDR3 has 14 amino acids. CDR1 SEHNR and CDR2 FQNEAQ come from the germline V gene (reference sequence). The CDR3 loop reads CASSFTGAAYEQYF. In DNA form, the CDR3 reads TGTGCCAGCAGCTTTACAGGGGCGGCCTACGAGCAGTACTTC.

The chain couples TRBV18 to TRBJ2-1, with 7 bases lining up with TRBD1. CDR3 length equals 14 residues. V lost 3 bases, J lost 9 bases, and 8 bases stayed unmatched. CDR1 is KGHSH, CDR2 LQKENI, per germline. In DNA form, the CDR3 reads TGTGCCAGCTCACCCGCGACAGGGTTGGGTGAGCAGTTCTTC. Its translation: CASSPATGLGEQFF.

This CDR3 reads CASSRPTSGRSYNEQFF. The CDR3 bases are TGCGCCAGCAGCCGTCCGACTAGCGGGCGTTCCTACAATGAGCAGTTCTTC. The chain employs TRBV4-1 and TRBJ2-1; 10 nucleotides match TRBD2. The CDR3 is made up of 17 amino acids. The germline CDR1 and CDR2 sequences are MGHRA and YSYEKL. Germline trimming cut 4 bases from V and 1 base from J; bases unmatched to any gene: 7.

For this clonotype: Germline is not matched at one junction end, which may reflect a read error. The chain is built from TRBV6-2 or TRBV6-3 and TRBJ2-1; 11 nucleotides align to TRBD2. Per germline, CDR1 MNHEY and CDR2 SVGEGT. This CDR3 region has 16 residues. As DNA, the CDR3 is TGTGTCAGCAGAGGACTAGCGGGTTCCACCTACAATGAGCAGTTCTTC. This encodes CVSRGLAGSTYNEQFF.

Ten or more counts support this clonotype. The chain recombines TRBV7-9 with TRBJ2-7, with D maybe TRBD1 (5 bases). CDR3 length: 12 residues. V shed 1 base and J shed 5 bases, with 6 bases lying between them. In germline, CDR1 is SEHNR, CDR2 FQNEAQ (reference sequence). The CDR3 coding sequence is TGTGCCAGCAGCTTAGGACAGAACGAGCAGTACTTC. This codes for CASSLGQNEQYF. Drawing the rest from reference TRBV7-9 and TRBJ2-7, the complete variable domain is DTGVSQNPRHKITKRGQNVTFRCDPISEHNRLYWYRQTLGQGPEFLTYFQNEAQLEKSRLLSDRFSAERPKGSFSTLEIQRTEQGDSAMYLCASSLGQNEQYFGPGTRLTVT.

As for this clonotype: Sequence at one end of the junction differs from germline and may be a read error. This chain links TRBV7-7 with TRBJ2-2; TRBD2 is a possible D gene (5 bases). CDR1 and CDR2 (germline): SSHAT, FNYEAQ (reference sequence). This CDR3 comprises 15 residues. The CDR3 is CASSLGGPNTGELFF. The CDR3 DNA reads as TGTGCTAGCAGCCTCGGAGGACCGAACACCGGGGAGCTGTTTTTT.

The table lists this clonotype with a few counts. The chain carries TRBV4-1 and TRBJ2-1; D gene uncertain. The CDR3 runs 16 residues. Germline assignment: CDR1 MGHRA and CDR2 YSYEKL. The V end lost 2 bases, the J end lost 0 bases, and 11 bases lay between the germline ends. The CDR3: CASSQIRSSSYNEQFF. The CDR3 DNA reads as TGCGCCAGCAGCCAAATTCGAAGTAGCTCCTACAATGAGCAGTTCTTC.

This clonotype was detected ten times or more. V gene TRBV28 combines with J gene TRBJ1-1; D is uncertain. CDR1 is MDHEN, CDR2 SYDVKM, per germline. The CDR3 sequence is 12 residues long. Deletions cut 2 bases from V and 8 bases from J, with 9 bases between. For the CDR3, the DNA is TGTGCCAGCAGTTTAAAGCGCCTGGAAGCTTTCTTT. As protein: CASSLKRLEAFF.

The chain recombines TRBV28 with TRBJ2-7; 8 nucleotides match TRBD1. The trim removed 6 bases at V and 1 base at J, leaving 11 bases unmatched. The CDR3 spans 16 residues. Germline V gene data show CDR1 as MDHEN and CDR2 as SYDVKM. The CDR3 region is CASSRRQGRESYEQYF. The CDR3 DNA follows: TGTGCCAGCAGCCGACGACAGGGGCGAGAGTCCTACGAGCAGTACTTC.

At least ten counts were recorded for this clonotype. The rearrangement joins TRBV28 to TRBJ2-1; 9 bases are a match to TRBD2. The V gene's germline CDR1 is MDHEN and CDR2 SYDVKM. V dropped 6 bases and J dropped 7; count of bases not matched to a gene: 4. This CDR3 has 13 amino acids. CDR3 in DNA: TGTGCCAGCAGGCCCACTAGCGGGAATGAGCAGTTCTTC. This encodes CASRPTSGNEQFF.

Turning to this clonotype: A much larger clone lies a single base off, so this may be a read error. The V and J genes are TRBV2 and TRBJ1-4; D gene unclear. Looked up from germline, CDR1 is SNHLY and CDR2 is FYNNEI. This CDR3 region has 17 residues. This CDR3 is CGSSALSPGTTNEKLFF. The CDR3 nucleotides read TGTGGCAGCAGTGCCCTAAGTCCCGGGACAACTAATGAAAAACTGTTTTTT.

About this clonotype itself: An end of the junction does not agree with germline; a read error may underlie this. J is TRBJ2-1 and V is TRBV7-7; D may correspond to TRBD1 or TRBD2 (5 bases each). The CDR3 is made up of 15 amino acids. Germline CDR1 is SSHAT and CDR2 is FNYEAQ (reference sequence). In nucleotides, the CDR3 is TGTGCTAGCAGCCTAACCCGGGACGGCTACAATGAGCAGTTCTTC. Its protein product is CASSLTRDGYNEQFF. The whole variable domain, filled in from reference TRBV7-7 and TRBJ2-1, reads GAGVSQSPRYKVTKRGQDVTLRCDPISSHATLYWYQQALGQGPEFLTYFNYEAQPDKSGLPSDRFSAERPEGSISTLTIQRTEQRDSAMYRCASSLTRDGYNEQFFGPGTRLTVL.

This clonotype was found many times. The chain joins TRBV6-1 to TRBJ2-1, with TRBD2 identical over 7 bases. This CDR3 spans 17 amino acids. Germline lookup yields CDR1 MNHNS and CDR2 SASEGT. With 7 bases clipped from V and 9 bases from J, the junction kept 21 bases outside the gene matches. The CDR3 coding sequence is TGTGCCAGCAACCCGGAGGGGCGGGAGAGATTATGCTGTGAGCAGTTCTTC. This encodes CASNPEGRERLCCEQFF.

Concerning this clonotype itself: At one end the junction does not follow the germline gene, possibly because of a read error. The chain couples TRBV5-1 to TRBJ2-5; 7 bases align to TRBD2. The germline CDR1 and CDR2 sequences are SGHRS and YFSETQ. The CDR3 is made up of 15 amino acids. The CDR3 nucleotides read TGCGTCAGCAGCTTTACCGGGACTACCCAAGGGACCCAGTACTTC. Encoded protein: CVSSFTGTTQGTQYF.

This clonotype showed up many times. J is TRBJ2-7 and V is TRBV5-1; TRBD2 agrees at 11 bases. CDR1 SGHRS and CDR2 YFSETQ come from the germline V gene. After removal of 5 bases from V and 0 bases from J, the junction contained 1 base not matched to a gene. This CDR3 region has 14 residues. The CDR3 loop reads CASRGLAASYEQYF. CDR3 sequence (DNA): TGCGCCAGCAGGGGACTAGCGGCCTCCTACGAGCAGTACTTC.

This clonotype has ten or more counts. The rearrangement links TRBV18 to TRBJ1-3; D gene unclear. Per germline, CDR1 KGHSH and CDR2 LQKENI. V gave up 6 bases and J gave up 4 bases, with 13 bases separating them. The CDR3 sequence is 14 residues long. CDR3 bases: TGTGCCAGCTCTGTGACCCCTGCCGGAAACACCATATATTTT. Residues: CASSVTPAGNTIYF.

In its sample, this clonotype was seen many times. The chain links TRBV27 to TRBJ2-5, with a tentative D call TRBD2 (6 bases). Germline V CDR1 and CDR2: MNHEY, SMNVEV (reference sequence). This CDR3 spans 13 amino acids. V gave up 8 bases and J gave up 5 bases, with 15 bases separating them. CDR3 sequence: CASGTHQGETQYF. The CDR3 nucleotides read TGTGCCAGCGGGACTCACCAAGGGGAGACCCAGTACTTC.

This clonotype was found a few times. V and J are TRBV7-3 and TRBJ1-2; D remains ambiguous. CDR3 length: 14 amino acids. CDR1 and CDR2 (germline): SGHTA, FQGTGA. V was cut by 3 bases and J by 2 bases, with 10 bases left in between. The CDR3, as DNA: TGTGCCAGCAGCTTTGGAGCCAGCAACTATGGCTACACCTTC. This encodes CASSFGASNYGYTF.

In this sample, this clonotype turned up many times. The V gene is TRBV5-6, the J gene TRBJ1-1; no clear D gene. The germline V gene has CDR1 SGHDT and CDR2 YYEEEE. V was clipped by 6 bases and J by 1 base, with 10 bases between them. This CDR3 is built from 13 residues. The CDR3, as DNA: TGTGCCAGCATCCGAATGGGGAACACTGAAGCTTTCTTT. This translates into CASIRMGNTEAFF. The whole variable domain, remainder taken from reference TRBV5-6 and TRBJ1-1, is DAGVTQSPTHLIKTRGQQVTLRCSPKSGHDTVSWYQQALGQGPQFIFQYYEEEERQRGNFPDRFSGHQFPNYSSELNVNALLLGDSALYLCASIRMGNTEAFFGQGTRLTVV.

The chain couples TRBV7-8 to TRBJ2-3; TRBD2 matches 14 bases. J was trimmed by 3 bases and V by 4 bases; bases with no gene match: 12. The CDR3 length is 19 residues. The germline CDR1 and CDR2 sequences are SGHVS and FQNEAQ. CDR3 in amino acids: CASSSALGTSGSKTDTQYF. The CDR3 region has the DNA TGTGCCAGCAGCTCCGCACTCGGGACTAGCGGGAGTAAAACAGATACGCAGTATTTT.

This clonotype was seen at least ten times. This chain uses TRBV28 with TRBJ1-5, with D perhaps matching TRBD1 (5 bases). The CDR3 sequence is 17 residues long. V was cut by 4 bases and J by 1 base, with 17 bases left in between. CDR1 MDHEN and CDR2 SYDVKM come from the germline V gene. CDR3: CASSSGGEWGSNQPQHF. In nucleotides, the CDR3 is TGTGCCAGCAGTTCCGGCGGGGAATGGGGCAGCAATCAGCCCCAGCATTTT.

Ten or more counts support this clonotype. The chain uses TRBV20-1 and TRBJ2-5; 7 bases are a match to TRBD1. Trimming removed 3 bases from V and 0 bases from J; junction bases left unmatched: 7. CDR3 length: 15 residues. CDR1 is DFQATT, CDR2 SNEGSKA, per germline (reference sequence). In DNA form, the CDR3 reads TGCAGTGCTAGGGACAGGACGCAGTACCAAGAGACCCAGTACTTC. It translates to CSARDRTQYQETQYF.